The T cell receptor beta chain under discussion was sequenced for a study of shared clonotypes between healthy human individuals. The assay was immunoSEQ multiplex PCR, and TCRdb's table has in-frame clones only and misses some. The sample records more than 550,000 clones, 90% being singletons. This clone was counted a few times. Donors were Caucasian adults residing in Nashville, Tennessee, USA. CD45RO+ cells were combined with CCR7-negative CD45RA+ TemRA cells to form CD8 memory. This clonotype originated in a young man in good health. Some clones in this sample may be carry-over from other donors' samples. The sample taken for sequencing was memory CD8+ T cells from PBMCs. Subset here: CD45RO+ cells pooled with CCR7-negative TemRA cells.

This CDR3 reads CSVVTGSATEAFF. The CDR3 coding sequence is TGCAGCGTTGTGACAGGGAGTGCCACTGAAGCTTTCTTT. This chain links TRBV29-1 with TRBJ1-1; 7 nucleotides match TRBD1. The CDR3 has 13 amino acids. Germline V gene sequence: CDR1 SQVTM, CDR2 ANQGSEA. Germline trimming cut 4 bases from V and 4 bases from J; bases unmatched to any gene: 6.